The entry below gives a single T cell receptor (beta chain) sequence along with its context. Original processing methods: Amplifying reference gene primers gave estimates of nucleated cell counts. Data came from immunoSEQ multiplex PCR; TCRdb stores just in-frame clones and leaves some out. From that table come the V and J calls and clone size; the DNA was used to work out D and trimming. This sample has approximately 90,000 clones, with 85% found just once. CDR1 and CDR2 from the germline V gene are SQVTM and ANQGSEA. The V and J ends lost 1 base and 8 bases respectively, with 11 bases between them. The CDR3 extends over 12 amino acids. The sample comes from a study of blood T cell repertoires in COVID-19. About the study: Samples of COVID-19 (acute and convalescent) were obtained from the United States, Italy and Spain. Sources were T cells, B-cell-depleted T cells, or PBMCs; the material itself was cDNA or gDNA.

Input material: peripheral blood. The TCR sequence derives from an elderly man with acute or convalescent COVID-19. The rearrangement uses TRBV29-1 and TRBJ1-2, with D unresolved. The CDR3, as DNA: TGCAGCGTTGAAGTCTCCATCGGGGGCTACACCTTC. Its translation: CSVEVSIGGYTF.